Below, 10 T cell receptor beta chains from the same sample are listed, as sequenced in a study of blood T cell repertoires in COVID-19. The assay was immunoSEQ multiplex PCR, and TCRdb's table has in-frame clones only and misses some. The sample records approximately 100,000 clones, approximately 92% being singletons. The sample taken for sequencing was peripheral blood. Every receptor here comes from a woman of 80 years or more with active COVID-19.

The gene calls are TRBV19 and TRBJ1-4; the match to TRBD1 covers 8 bases. There are 17 residues in the CDR3. Germline lookup yields CDR1 LNHDA and CDR2 SQIVND (reference sequence). V shed 2 bases, J shed 6 bases, and the junction held 11 bases outside the gene matches. The DNA of the CDR3 is TGTGCCAGTAGTATACTACCGACAGGGGCTCGTGATGAAAAACTGTTTTTT. Translated, it gives CASSILPTGARDEKLFF. Together with reference TRBV19 and TRBJ1-4, the CDR3 gives the full variable domain: DGGITQSPKYLFRKEGQNVTLSCEQNLNHDAMYWYRQDPGQGLRLIYYSQIVNDFQKGDIAEGYSVSREKKESFPLTVTSAQKNPTAFYLCASSILPTGARDEKLFFGSGTQLSVL.

The chain recombines TRBV5-1 with TRBJ2-7; TRBD2 matches at 15 bases. The CDR3 is 18 amino acids. Germline V gene sequence: CDR1 SGHRS, CDR2 YFSETQ. After removal of 4 bases from V and 6 bases from J, the junction contained 14 bases not matched to a gene. The CDR3 bases are TGCGCCAGCAGCCGTGCCCCCCCGGGACTAGCGGGAGGAGGCGAGCAGTACTTC. Protein: CASSRAPPGLAGGGEQYF.

V gene TRBV7-2 combines with J gene TRBJ2-5, with 7 positions matching TRBD1. The J segment lost 2 bases and the V segment lost 3 bases, leaving 6 bases of the junction unmatched. CDR3 length: 15 residues. Germline V gene sequence: CDR1 SGHTA, CDR2 FQGNSA. Written as DNA, the CDR3 is TGTGCCAGCAGCTTCGACACAGGGGTACAAGAGACCCAGTACTTC. The encoded protein is CASSFDTGVQETQYF.

The chain links TRBV18 to TRBJ2-2, with 10 nucleotides matching TRBD1. This CDR3 is 18 amino acids long. V gave up 2 bases and J gave up 6 bases; unmatched junction bases: 12. Germline CDR1 KGHSH, CDR2 LQKENI. CDR3 DNA sequence: TGTGCCAGCTCACCAGACCTTGGGAGACAGGGGGCCGCCGGGGAGCTGTTTTTT. This gives the protein CASSPDLGRQGAAGELFF.

The chain is built from TRBV4-1 and TRBJ2-3; D is possibly TRBD2 (7 bases). There are 15 residues in the CDR3. Trimming removed 0 bases from V and 5 bases from J, with 12 bases in between. The germline gives CDR1 MGHRA, CDR2 YSYEKL. In DNA form, the CDR3 reads TGCGCCAGCAGCCAAGATCGGGGAGGGGGAGATACGCAGTATTTT. Encoded protein: CASSQDRGGGDTQYF.

The J gene is TRBJ2-3, the V gene TRBV5-4; TRBD1 might be the D (6 bases). This CDR3 spans 16 amino acids. The germline CDR1 and CDR2 sequences are SGHNT and YYREEE (reference sequence). The ends were cut back, 5 bases at V and 6 bases at J, with 22 bases in the middle. The CDR3 DNA follows: TGTGCCAGCAGTCCTACAGGGTTAGTCCAGGCCGATACGCAGTATTTT. Amino acid sequence: CASSPTGLVQADTQYF.

The chain recombines TRBV3-1 (or the pseudogene TRBV3-2) with TRBJ1-2, with a weak D call TRBD1 (6 bases). CDR3 length: 15 amino acids. V was pared by 0 bases and J by 6 bases, with 14 bases between. The germline CDR1 and CDR2 sequences are LGHDT and YNNKEL (reference sequence). The CDR3 DNA is TGTGCCAGCAGCCAAGATTTCTTCTCAGGGGATGGCTACACCTTC. Residues: CASSQDFFSGDGYTF.

This chain uses TRBV5-6 with TRBJ2-1; TRBD2 agrees at 11 bases. Germline lookup yields CDR1 SGHDT and CDR2 YYEEEE. This CDR3 comprises 14 residues. V gave up 2 bases and J gave up 7 bases; unmatched junction bases: 2. CDR3 residues: CASSFSSGGNEQFF. In nucleotides, the CDR3 is TGTGCCAGCAGCTTTTCTAGCGGGGGGAATGAGCAGTTCTTC.

This clone was detected only once. V and J are TRBV24-1 and TRBJ2-5; 10 nucleotides agree with TRBD2. CDR1 and CDR2 (germline): KGHDR, SFDVKD. The J segment lost 0 bases and the V segment lost 4 bases, leaving 4 bases of the junction unmatched. The CDR3 totals 16 residues. The CDR3 coding sequence is TGTGCCACCAGTGAATGGACTAGCGGAAACCAAGAGACCCAGTACTTC. Translating it yields CATSEWTSGNQETQYF.

The chain links TRBV4-2 to TRBJ2-3; 9 bases map to TRBD2. Trimming at V came to 4 bases and at J to 4 bases, leaving 9 bases not matched to a gene. This CDR3 region has 16 residues. Per the germline V gene, CDR1 is LGHNA and CDR2 is YNFKEQ. The CDR3 DNA reads TGTGCCAGCAGCCCCCTAGGCGGGAGGGGTTCAGATACGCAGTATTTT. It encodes CASSPLGGRGSDTQYF.